These T cell receptor beta chains were read from a single sample in a study of shared clonotypes between healthy human individuals. The data were produced by immunoSEQ multiplex PCR, yet TCRdb's version contains in-frame clones alone and is incomplete. Found here are more than 2 million clones, almost 96% of them singletons; the top ten hold roughly 0.13%. Sequencing input: naive CD4+ T cells sorted from blood. The receptors come from a man aged 18 to 29 in good health. Each CDR3 is given with its conserved first and last residue. Each record gives: J gene, D gene, V gene, clone size, CDR3 protein, CDR3 DNA. D genes are given only for firm matches. Expanded clones get a size class; other rows say once, few or many, or leave the size out.

j_gene: TRBJ2-1; d_gene: TRBD2; v_gene: TRBV19; abundance: .; CDR3aa: CASSAWEGYNEQFF; CDR3nt: TGTGCCAGTAGTGCCTGGGAGGGATACAATGAGCAGTTCTTC
j_gene: TRBJ2-3; d_gene: .; v_gene: TRBV29-1; abundance: .; CDR3aa: CSVELAPDTQYF; CDR3nt: TGCAGCGTTGAACTAGCGCCTGATACGCAGTATTTT
j_gene: TRBJ2-3; d_gene: .; v_gene: TRBV5-1; abundance: .; CDR3aa: CASSLGDTQYF; CDR3nt: TGCGCCAGCAGCCTCGGGGATACGCAGTATTTT
j_gene: TRBJ2-2; d_gene: .; v_gene: TRBV18; abundance: .; CDR3aa: CASSPSSTGELFF; CDR3nt: TGTGCCAGCTCTCCGTCCAGCACCGGGGAGCTGTTTTTT
j_gene: TRBJ2-3; d_gene: .; v_gene: TRBV9; abundance: .; CDR3aa: CASSVEGGRSTDTQYF; CDR3nt: TGTGCCAGCAGCGTAGAGGGGGGTCGGAGCACAGATACGCAGTATTTT
j_gene: TRBJ2-6; d_gene: .; v_gene: TRBV5-3; abundance: .; CDR3aa: CARSTGAAGRTGANVLTF; CDR3nt: TGTGCCAGAAGCACCGGGGCCGCCGGCAGGACTGGGGCCAACGTCCTGACTTTC
j_gene: TRBJ2-5; d_gene: .; v_gene: TRBV4-3; abundance: .; CDR3aa: CASSQEANQETQYF; CDR3nt: TGCGCCAGCAGCCAAGAAGCTAACCAAGAGACCCAGTACTTC
j_gene: TRBJ1-2; d_gene: .; v_gene: TRBV7-2; abundance: .; CDR3aa: CASSLAGTRGYTF; CDR3nt: TGTGCCAGCAGCTTAGCGGGAACTAGAGGCTACACCTTC
j_gene: TRBJ2-1; d_gene: TRBD1; v_gene: TRBV7-2; abundance: .; CDR3aa: CASSSSGQGYNEQFF; CDR3nt: TGTGCCAGCAGTTCCTCGGGACAGGGCTACAATGAGCAGTTCTTC
j_gene: TRBJ2-3; d_gene: TRBD2; v_gene: TRBV19; abundance: .; CDR3aa: CASSFGGVSDTQYF; CDR3nt: TGTGCCAGTAGTTTCGGGGGGGTTTCGGATACGCAGTATTTT
j_gene: TRBJ2-2; d_gene: .; v_gene: TRBV10-2; abundance: .; CDR3aa: CASEEHSDNTGELFF; CDR3nt: TGCGCCAGCGAAGAGCACAGTGACAACACCGGGGAGCTGTTTTTT
j_gene: TRBJ2-7; d_gene: TRBD2; v_gene: TRBV5-1; abundance: .; CDR3aa: CASSPGTSGSSYEQYF; CDR3nt: TGCGCCAGCAGCCCAGGGACTAGCGGGAGTTCTTACGAGCAGTACTTC
j_gene: TRBJ1-6; d_gene: TRBD1; v_gene: TRBV28; abundance: .; CDR3aa: CASSRTGLGYSPLHF; CDR3nt: TGTGCCAGCAGTAGGACAGGTCTAGGGTATTCACCCCTCCACTTT
j_gene: TRBJ1-2; d_gene: .; v_gene: TRBV19; abundance: .; CDR3aa: CASSIGGTILYGYTF; CDR3nt: TGTGCCAGTAGTATTGGGGGGACAATTCTCTATGGCTACACCTTC
j_gene: TRBJ1-1; d_gene: .; v_gene: TRBV28; abundance: .; CDR3aa: CASSAINTEAFF; CDR3nt: TGTGCCAGCAGTGCGATTAACACTGAAGCTTTCTTT
j_gene: TRBJ1-5; d_gene: TRBD1; v_gene: TRBV6-1; abundance: few; CDR3aa: CASSERQGYSNQPQHF; CDR3nt: TGTGCCAGCAGTGAAAGACAGGGCTATAGCAATCAGCCCCAGCATTTT
j_gene: TRBJ1-1; d_gene: TRBD1; v_gene: TRBV18; abundance: .; CDR3aa: CASSPNRRGTGSSNTEAFF; CDR3nt: TGTGCCAGCTCACCAAATCGTCGGGGGACAGGCTCCTCGAACACTGAAGCTTTCTTT
j_gene: TRBJ2-3; d_gene: TRBD2; v_gene: TRBV10-3; abundance: .; CDR3aa: CAISTTSGGADTQYF; CDR3nt: TGTGCCATCAGTACGACTAGCGGGGGGGCAGATACGCAGTATTTT
j_gene: TRBJ1-6; d_gene: .; v_gene: TRBV6-5; abundance: once; CDR3aa: CASSYSSMGGNSPLHF; CDR3nt: TGTGCCAGCAGTTACTCTTCTATGGGGGGTAATTCACCCCTCCACTTT
j_gene: TRBJ1-4; d_gene: TRBD1; v_gene: TRBV6-5; abundance: .; CDR3aa: CASSYSGQVNEKLFF; CDR3nt: TGTGCCAGCAGTTACTCGGGACAGGTTAATGAAAAACTGTTTTTT
j_gene: TRBJ1-1; d_gene: .; v_gene: TRBV29-1; abundance: .; CDR3aa: CSVGEGLREAFF; CDR3nt: TGCAGCGTTGGTGAGGGCTTACGGGAAGCTTTCTTT
j_gene: TRBJ1-1; d_gene: TRBD1; v_gene: TRBV4-3; abundance: .; CDR3aa: CASSRGGSYTEAFF; CDR3nt: TGCGCCAGCAGCAGAGGGGGCAGCTACACTGAAGCTTTCTTT